This TCR beta chain was profiled in a study of shared clonotypes between healthy human individuals. Study results and limitations: Non-shared clonotypes showed lower generation probabilities than clonotypes common to all four donors. The authors sampled blood alone, and tissue repertoires likely differ.

About this clone: Antigen unknown. Germline and junction disagree at one end, which may indicate a read error. The identical CDR3 is also encoded by other nucleotide sequences in the sample.

Naive CD8 cells comprised CD45RO-negative, CCR7-positively selected cells, excluding terminally differentiated effector memory CD45RA+ cells. The assay was immunoSEQ multiplex PCR, and TCRdb's table has in-frame clones only and misses some. The top ten clones hold approximately 0.12% of a sample with hundreds of thousands of clones, 96% of them seen once. The CDR3 covers 15 residues. Germline V gives CDR1 SQVTM, CDR2 ANQGSEA. Material for sequencing was naive CD8+ T cells sorted from blood. This rearrangement joins TRBV29-1 to TRBJ2-1; possible D gene TRBD2, 5 bases. The receptor comes from a woman in her twenties or thirties in good health. The CDR3 is CSVEGLESSYNEQFF. CDR3 nucleotides: TGCAGCGTCGAAGGACTGGAAAGCTCCTACAATGAGCAGTTCTTC.